The present entry profiles one T cell receptor (beta chain) with its context. As yet, its antigen is unknown. The data are from a study of OX40 agonist ivuxolimab in advanced cancers. Across the study: An anti-OX40 (CD134) antibody with agonistic activity, ivuxolimab, was administered to patients. Six ivuxolimab dose levels, 0.01 to 10 mg/kg, were given intravenously every 2 weeks. Patients in dose escalation had liver, melanoma, kidney or head and neck cancers.

This CDR3 comprises 14 residues. The germline gives CDR1 MNHEY, CDR2 SVGAGI. V was pared by 6 bases and J by 5 bases, with 13 bases between. Notes on the study in general: Blood T cells, both CD4+ and CD8+, expanded clonally by week 6 at 0.1 to 3.0 mg/kg.

Assay used: immunoSEQ multiplex PCR; TCRdb lists only in-frame clones, some missing. The sample gives 80,000 or so clones, about 85% of which show up once; 2% to 2.5% is in the top ten. This chain connects TRBV6-5 to TRBJ1-4; a possible D gene is TRBD1 (6 bases). This TCR was recovered from an adult with an advanced solid tumor such as melanoma, head and neck, liver or kidney cancer. Here the sequenced sample was CD4+ or CD8+ T cells sorted from blood, taken in a trial of the OX40 agonist ivuxolimab. Here the CDR3 DNA reads TGTGCCAGCAGCCAAGGGGGTTCCAATGAAAAACTGTTTTTT. Its protein product is CASSQGGSNEKLFF.